This TCR beta chain was sequenced in a study of blood T cell repertoires in COVID-19 (TCRdb year 2020). In terms of the full investigation: Samples covering the acute and convalescent phases of COVID-19 were provided by collaborators in the United States, Italy and Spain. Deeply sampled blood TCRbeta repertoires from subjects exposed to, actively infected with, or recovered from COVID-19 were included in the dataset. The sample metadata nearly always contained a de-identified subject ID, COVID-19 status, age in years and sex. The repertoires were released in a freely available public database meant as a resource for research on the immune response to SARS-CoV-2. Samples were obtained from the ongoing ImmuneRACE study (first 160 participants) and from 1,254 subjects provided by 6 global collaborators. The prospective study material was composed of cDNA or gDNA derived from T cells, B-cell-depleted T cells, or PBMCs. Where HLA class I and class II types were available, the types were taken from metadata supplied by the sample provider, not from assay-based typing. Broad study findings and their caveats: Clinical and demographic metadata were provided uncurated, with the amount varying by source and participant.

The immunoSEQ Assay, a bias-controlled multiplex PCR, was used to amplify TCRbeta CDR3 regions from genomic DNA. On the study's bioinformatics: Nucleated cell counts per sample were estimated from amplification of reference gene primers within the assay. To quantify the absolute abundance of each unique TCRbeta CDR3 rearrangement, sequence reads were collapsed and filtered. For each sample, productive Simpson clonality was calculated as the square root of Simpson's diversity index over productive rearrangements. This immuneACCESS table, as held by TCRdb, lists in-frame sequences with V and J called but not all clones. Of the missing ones, under half trace to an unresolved V gene in checked studies; the others have no known cause. Clonal size and the V and J genes are those of that table, whereas D and trimming came from the DNA. The sample table contains 210,000 or so clones; only one count was recorded for 65% to 85% of them. Of the sample, around 7.4% falls within the top ten clones.

Participants in the prospective study were aged about 18 to 90 years, lived in some 24 United States geographic areas, and enrolled through a virtual design. To assign participants to cohorts, the prospective study relied on clinical history that participants themselves reported in a screening survey and a study questionnaire. Mobile phlebotomists in the prospective study collected whole blood, serum and a nasopharyngeal or oropharyngeal swab from every participant. Additional blood draws and questionnaires over an approximately two-month period could optionally be provided by prospective study participants. Before DNA extraction, prospective study blood samples were shipped either frozen or at room temperature. Counted from cysteine to phenylalanine, this CDR3 has 15 amino acids. CDR3 DNA only is kept here, 45 bases in frame from base 1. Unmatched junction bases come to 10, with V trimmed by 3 bases and J by 9 bases. CDR1 and CDR2, per the germline V gene (reference sequence), are GTSNPN and SVGIG.

With regard to this clone: Its antigen remains undetermined. No much larger clonotype is one base removed from it; base qualities were not supplied.

The receptor comes from a woman aged 40 to 49 with acute COVID-19. Sequenced: PBMCs or T cells enriched from blood (not recorded which). The chain is made from TRBV30 and TRBJ1-6, with 8 middle bases fitting TRBD1. The DNA sequence is given as TGTGCCTGGAGGCAGGGGGCCCGGGGATTTTCACCCCTCCACTTT. It translates to CAWRQGARGFSPLHF.